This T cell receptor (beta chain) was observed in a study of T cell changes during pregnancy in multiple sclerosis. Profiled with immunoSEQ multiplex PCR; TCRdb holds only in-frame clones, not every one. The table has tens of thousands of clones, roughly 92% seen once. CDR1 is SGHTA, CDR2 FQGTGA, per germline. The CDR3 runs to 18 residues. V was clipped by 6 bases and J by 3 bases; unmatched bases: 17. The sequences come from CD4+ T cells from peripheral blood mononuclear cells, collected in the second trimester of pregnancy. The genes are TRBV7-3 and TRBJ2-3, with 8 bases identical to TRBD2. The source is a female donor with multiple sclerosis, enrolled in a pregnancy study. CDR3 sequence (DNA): TGTGCCAGCAGTTCAAGAGTGGGCGGGGGGCTTCGTACAGATACGCAGTATTTT. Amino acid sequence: CASSSRVGGGLRTDTQYF.